This is a list of T cell receptor beta chains from one sample in a study of long-term antiretroviral therapy in people with HIV. Some clones are missing from TCRdb's copy, which holds only in-frame ones; the method was immunoSEQ multiplex PCR. The data hold about 11,000 clones, with around 88% observed a single time. The source material was unsorted PBMCs, sampled 0.2 years before starting antiretroviral therapy. All receptors derive from a woman aged 35 to 49 with HIV. CDR3s include the opening cysteine and the closing phenylalanine or tryptophan. D genes are given only for firm matches. Size is omitted from some rows. Given values are once, few, many or a class for expanded clones.

j_call v_call d_call clone_size cdr3_aa cdr3_nt
TRBJ2-2 TRBV7-3 NA NA CASSLTGQNTGELFF TGTGCCAGCAGCTTAACAGGACAGAACACCGGGGAGCTGTTTTTT
TRBJ1-2 TRBV27 NA NA CASSQRPPQQRENYGYTF TGTGCCAGCAGCCAACGACCCCCCCAACAGAGAGAGAACTATGGCTACACCTTC
TRBJ2-5 TRBV10-1 TRBD1 NA CASSEALQGAQETQYF TGCGCCAGCAGTGAGGCGCTACAGGGGGCCCAAGAGACCCAGTACTTC
TRBJ1-1 TRBV19 NA NA CASSQIMNTEAFF TGTGCCAGTAGTCAGATTATGAACACTGAAGCTTTCTTT
TRBJ2-2 TRBV5-4 TRBD2 NA CASSLASGGGPGELFF TGTGCCAGCAGCTTGGCGAGCGGGGGGGGCCCCGGGGAGCTGTTTTTT
TRBJ2-7 TRBV5-5 NA NA CASSLEGTTLGQYF TGTGCCAGCAGCTTGGAGGGGACAACTCTGGGGCAGTACTTC
TRBJ1-3 TRBV6-5 NA NA CASRTVLSGNTIYF TGTGCCAGCAGAACAGTCCTCTCTGGAAACACCATATATTTT
TRBJ2-7 TRBV19 NA NA CASSIGIGGEQYF TGTGCCAGTAGTATTGGGATCGGGGGCGAGCAGTACTTC
TRBJ2-1 TRBV7-9 NA NA CASSAQLSRYEQFF TGTGCCAGCAGCGCCCAACTGTCCCGCTATGAGCAGTTCTTC
TRBJ2-3 TRBV5-1 TRBD2 NA CASSLQLATPPDTQYF TGCGCCAGCAGCCTTCAACTAGCGACCCCTCCAGATACGCAGTATTTT
TRBJ1-3 TRBV4-3 NA NA CASSQDEGNTPGNTIYF TGCGCCAGCAGCCAAGATGAGGGAAATACACCTGGAAACACCATATATTTT
TRBJ1-2 TRBV2 NA NA CASAAGFGYGYTF TGTGCCAGCGCAGCAGGGTTTGGCTATGGCTACACCTTC
TRBJ1-2 TRBV7-9 NA once CASSLALGGDGYTF TGTGCCAGCAGCTTAGCTCTAGGGGGAGATGGCTACACCTTC
TRBJ2-2 TRBV7-3 NA NA CASSLGGYGELFF TGTGCCAGCAGCTTAGGGGGATACGGGGAGCTGTTTTTT
TRBJ2-1 TRBV7-2 NA NA CASSLDAGNYNEQFF TGTGCCAGCAGCTTAGACGCGGGGAACTACAATGAGCAGTTCTTC
TRBJ1-5 TRBV29-1 TRBD1 NA CSVSDRVYQPQHF TGCAGCGTTTCGGACAGGGTGTATCAGCCCCAGCATTTT
TRBJ2-5 TRBV29-1 TRBD2 few CSVEAQYLGGLALETQYF TGCAGCGTTGAAGCTCAGTACTTAGGGGGACTAGCTTTAGAGACCCAGTACTTC
TRBJ2-3 TRBV7-7 NA NA CASSLTGTDTQYF TGTGCCAGCAGCTTAACTGGCACAGATACGCAGTATTTT
TRBJ1-1 TRBV6-5 NA NA CASSYSIRGTEAFF TGTGCCAGCAGTTACTCGATCAGGGGTACTGAAGCTTTCTTT
TRBJ2-7 TRBV6-5 NA NA CASSYLGQGYEQYF TGTGCCAGCAGTTACTTAGGCCAGGGCTACGAGCAGTACTTC
TRBJ1-5 TRBV7-8 NA NA CASSQGWGGSNQPQHF TGTGCCAGCAGCCAGGGGTGGGGCGGTAGCAATCAGCCCCAGCATTTT
TRBJ2-7 TRBV4-3 TRBD1 medium-sized CASSQGQGDTSEQYF TGCGCCAGCAGCCAAGGACAGGGGGATACTAGCGAGCAGTACTTC
TRBJ2-1 TRBV5-1 NA NA CASSLDRGYSSYNEQFF TGCGCCAGCAGCTTGGATAGGGGCTATAGCTCCTACAATGAGCAGTTCTTC
TRBJ1-2 TRBV27 NA NA CASSLSSGILYGYTF TGTGCCAGCAGTTTATCGAGCGGGATCCTCTATGGCTACACCTTC
TRBJ1-6 TRBV10-3 TRBD1 NA CAISGSGTGNSPLHF TGTGCCATCAGTGGCTCCGGGACAGGGAACTCACCCCTCCACTTT
TRBJ2-1 TRBV4-1 TRBD2 once CASSQDYQRGYEQFF TGCGCCAGCAGCCAAGATTACCAGCGGGGCTATGAGCAGTTCTTC
TRBJ2-3 TRBV18 NA medium-sized CASGGSEGSTDTQYF TGTGCCAGCGGGGGGTCCGAGGGGAGCACAGATACGCAGTATTTT
TRBJ1-2 TRBV9 TRBD1 NA CASSSYPGTGGFGYTF TGTGCCAGCAGCTCCTATCCCGGGACAGGGGGGTTTGGCTACACCTTC
TRBJ1-3 TRBV6-1 NA NA CASSENLNTIYF TGTGCCAGCAGTGAAAACCTAAACACCATATATTTT
TRBJ2-3 TRBV7-9 NA NA CASTYRDLRSRGDTQYF TGTGCCAGCACCTATAGGGACTTAAGGTCCCGAGGAGATACGCAGTATTTT
TRBJ2-2 TRBV6-6 TRBD1 NA CASNYRTGVTGELFF TGTGCCAGCAACTATAGGACAGGGGTGACCGGGGAGCTGTTTTTT